The 14 T cell receptor beta chains below come from one sample, sequenced in a study of blood T cell repertoires in COVID-19. Sequenced by immunoSEQ multiplex PCR; TCRdb stores in-frame clones only, minus some. The repertoire holds fewer than 250,000 clones, with about 88% as singletons. The sequencing input was PBMCs or T cells enriched from blood (not recorded which). These receptor sequences come from a middle-aged woman in a cohort exposed to, infected with or recovered from COVID-19 (not recorded which).

This clone has a handful of counts. This sequence joins TRBV5-8 and TRBJ1-4, with unresolved D. The V gene's germline CDR1 is SGHTS and CDR2 YDEGEE. V lost 4 bases, J lost 6 bases, and 10 bases lay in between. The CDR3 is made up of 13 amino acids. The CDR3 region is CASSANWHEKLFF. CDR3 coding DNA: TGTGCCAGCAGCGCAAATTGGCATGAAAAACTGTTTTTT.

The V and J genes are TRBV2 and TRBJ2-5, with 10 bases lining up with TRBD1. V lost 2 bases to trimming and J lost 5 bases; unmatched junction nucleotides: 8. This CDR3 has 16 amino acids. Germline CDR1 and CDR2: SNHLY and FYNNEI. CDR3 coding DNA: TGTGCCAGCAGTGAATGGGGGACAGGGGTGCCGGAGACCCAGTACTTC. It codes for CASSEWGTGVPETQYF.

The rearrangement uses TRBV12-5 and TRBJ1-2, with a possible D match to TRBD1 (5 bases). Germline loops: CDR1 LGHNT, CDR2 FRNRAP. Trimming shortened V by 6 bases and J by 2 bases, and 13 bases separated the two germline ends. The CDR3 runs to 14 residues. The CDR3 nucleotides read TGTGCTAGTGGCCCACCACGGGGGAACTATGGCTACACCTTC. It yields the protein CASGPPRGNYGYTF.

This rearrangement joins TRBV7-6 to TRBJ1-2; D may be TRBD1 (5 bases). Germline V lookup: CDR1 SGHVS, CDR2 FNYEAQ. The V end lost 1 base, the J end lost 6 bases, and 9 bases lay between the germline ends. This CDR3 comprises 13 residues. CDR3 region: CASSLDAGHGYTF. The CDR3 nucleotides read TGTGCCAGCAGCTTAGACGCAGGGCATGGCTACACCTTC. Full variable domain (missing parts from reference TRBV7-6 and TRBJ1-2): GAGVSQSPRYKVTKRGQDVALRCDPISGHVSLYWYRQALGQGPEFLTYFNYEAQQDKSGLPNDRFSAERPEGSISTLTIQRTEQRDSAMYRCASSLDAGHGYTFGSGTRLTVV.

V gene TRBV2 combines with J gene TRBJ2-3; TRBD2 matches 13 bases. Germline-derived CDR1 and CDR2 are SNHLY and FYNNEI. CDR3 size: 14 residues. After removal of 8 bases from V and 11 bases from J, the junction contained 10 bases not matched to a gene. CDR3 coding DNA: TGTGCCAGCCGTTCCGGGACTAGCGGGGTTAGGCAGTATTTT. Protein sequence: CASRSGTSGVRQYF.

This chain connects TRBV4-1 to TRBJ2-2; D perhaps matches TRBD2 (5 bases). The CDR3 contains 14 residues. CDR1 MGHRA and CDR2 YSYEKL come from the germline V gene. Trimming shortened V by 0 bases and J by 5 bases, and 7 bases separated the two germline ends. The CDR3 bases are TGCGCCAGCAGCCAAGATTCGGGAACCGGGGAGCTGTTTTTT. Translation gives CASSQDSGTGELFF.

In DNA form, the CDR3 reads TGTGCCAGCAGCCAAGTTAAGGGGCGCATAGGTGAAAAACTGTTTTTT. This translates into CASSQVKGRIGEKLFF. The chain carries TRBV4-2 and TRBJ1-4, with D possibly TRBD1 on 5 matching bases. The CDR3 is 16 residues long. Germline V gives CDR1 LGHNA, CDR2 YNFKEQ. V was shortened by 1 base and J by 7 bases, with 16 bases between the two germline ends.

The V call is TRBV13, the J call TRBJ1-2; TRBD1 aligns across 7 bases. This CDR3 is built from 15 residues. The germline gives CDR1 PRHDT, CDR2 FYEKMQ (reference sequence). Unmatched junction bases numbered 13, after V lost 5 bases and J lost 7 bases. CDR3 nucleotide sequence: TGTGCCAGCAGCGAAGATCGGACAGGCCGGGGTGGCTACACCTTC. It yields the protein CASSEDRTGRGGYTF.

V gene TRBV6-5 combines with J gene TRBJ2-7, with D unresolved. The V end lost 10 bases, the J end lost 1 base, and 8 bases lay between the germline ends. The CDR3 contains 11 residues. Germline loops: CDR1 MNHEY, CDR2 SVGAGI. The CDR3 coding sequence is TGTGCCACCCTGTCGTCCTACGAGCAGTACTTC. The encoded protein is CATLSSYEQYF.

The V call is TRBV28, the J call TRBJ1-4; possibly TRBD1 for D (6 bases). Germline V gives CDR1 MDHEN, CDR2 SYDVKM. Trimming left V 3 bases short and J 0 bases short, with 11 bases between. This CDR3 comprises 16 residues. The CDR3 coding sequence is TGTGCCAGCAGTTTTTTAGGGACATCAACTAATGAAAAACTGTTTTTT. Protein sequence: CASSFLGTSTNEKLFF.

The genes are TRBV6-5 and TRBJ1-1; D ambiguous. From germline, CDR1 is MNHEY and CDR2 SVGAGI. The V and J ends lost 7 bases and 2 bases respectively, with 11 bases between them. The CDR3 length is 13 residues. The CDR3 reads CASTKQLNTEAFF. CDR3 DNA: TGTGCCAGCACCAAACAGCTAAACACTGAAGCTTTCTTT.

The rearrangement uses TRBV7-2 and TRBJ2-3; D not resolved. The V and J ends lost 5 bases and 2 bases respectively, with 11 bases between them. This CDR3 is built from 14 residues. CDR1 is SGHTA, CDR2 FQGNSA, per germline. Written as DNA, the CDR3 is TGTGCCAGCAGCCCAAGCGTCATCACAGATACGCAGTATTTT. Protein sequence: CASSPSVITDTQYF.

The chain uses TRBV5-4 and TRBJ1-1; D unresolved. Germline V CDR1 and CDR2: SGHNT, YYREEE (reference sequence). The CDR3 is 12 residues long. V was pared by 0 bases and J by 6 bases, with 6 bases between. The CDR3 DNA reads TGTGCCAGCAGCTTGGCCGGGTCTGAAGCTTTCTTT. Amino acids: CASSLAGSEAFF.

V and J are TRBV5-1 and TRBJ1-1; 8 bases map to TRBD1. The CDR3 contains 17 residues. J gave up 4 bases and V 5 bases, and 16 bases lay outside the gene matches. CDR1 and CDR2 from the germline V gene are SGHRS and YFSETQ. The CDR3 nucleotides are TGCGCCAGCAGACCTCACTTGGACAGGGAGTTGGGCACTGAAGCTTTCTTT. This gives the protein CASRPHLDRELGTEAFF.